Reported below is one T cell receptor beta chain. Its specific antigen is unknown. Base qualities are not at hand, and no much larger clone is one base apart. The CDR3, from cysteine to phenylalanine, totals 16 residues. This entry keeps only the CDR3 DNA: 48 bases, framed from base 1. V is cut back by 2 bases and J by 8 bases, with 10 bases in the junction unmatched. Sequences MDHEN (CDR1) and SYDVKM (CDR2) are obtained from the germline V gene. The record originates from a study of cytomegalovirus exposure and HLA in healthy donors (dated by TCRdb to 2017 to 2019). Turning to the overall study: According to an earlier analysis of 587 of the donors, some 180 million T cells yielded some 120 million unique TCR beta sequences and more than 250 Gb of sequence data. The number of typed donors differed by locus: about 620-640 for A, B, C, DRB1 and DQB1; some 500 for DQA1; some 610 for DPA1; and roughly 450 for DPB1. To predict cytomegalovirus infection status, the study brought together high-throughput TCR immunosequencing, statistical association of individual TCRs with disease status, and machine learning. Roughly 300 gigabases of sequencing data and around 85 million unique TCR sequences made up an early release that covered 500 to 650 HLA-typed donors. To study patterns of TCR occurrence, a later analysis re-analyzed previously published TCR beta repertoires from 500 to 850 donors and added high-resolution HLA genotyping. Of the roughly 400 genotyped donors, roughly 76% were placed in the genetic ancestry cluster associated with self-reported Caucasian donors. Genome-wide SNP genotypes for about 60% of the roughly 700 donors were used in a later genetic analysis, which treated that subset as a discovery cohort. All discovery cohort repertoires had been generated using a single sequencing platform. Both class I and class II loci were covered by HLA typing, at four-digit resolution. The study aimed to test whether cataloging public T cell receptors could reveal signatures of past pathogen exposure. About five DR-DQ haplotypes were handled as single units for association and clustering, since linkage in the cohort was strong. The T cell repertoires of 666 subjects were profiled by immunosequencing and related to cytomegalovirus serostatus. Donor age, sex, ethnicity and CMV serostatus were collected together with the repertoire data. In addition to the first cohort of about 650 subjects, a separate validation cohort of 100 to 150 different subjects was used. The later analysis used no new phenotypic data to find candidate immune exposures, relying instead on TCR beta sequences and their occurrence across donors. Among about 360 genotyped donors of the cohort, an average of about 240,000 unique TCR beta nucleotide sequences were sequenced per donor, roughly a sixth of them non-productive. An earlier analysis of some 500 of the donors applied high-throughput TCR beta sequencing to assess whether each TCR beta V gene segment acted as functional or pseudogenic. The research as a whole found: A few of the identified cytomegalovirus-associated TCR beta chains were confirmed in vitro to be specific for cytomegalovirus antigens. In a later analysis, TCR association rates were found to vary across HLA loci, with the most associated TCRs seen for DRB1 alleles and the fewest for HLA-C alleles. When HLA alleles, especially DR and DQ, strongly co-occurred, attributing TCR associations to individual alleles was difficult. An earlier analysis of approximately 570 of the donors showed that most TCR beta V segments appeared in productive rearrangements either about 87% or about 30% of the time, which broadly matched IMGT annotations. A later genetic analysis associated a missense DCLRE1C variant with V-gene and J-gene trimming of TCR beta chains, and an independent cohort replicated the association. For the cohort, immune exposure information was limited to CMV serostatus. The study listed 150 to 200 TCR beta chains as associated with cytomegalovirus. It was suggested by the authors that the approach could potentially be generalized to other disease states and immunological phenotypes. According to a later analysis, most CMV-associated TCR beta chains appeared to be HLA-restricted, and the HLA associations seemed to be driven largely by CMV exposure. A later analysis associated roughly 17,000 TCR beta sequences with specific HLA alleles at a false discovery rate of 0.05. Only TCR beta chains were sequenced in this cohort, and the absence of alpha or paired-chain data limited detectable features. The sequencing pipeline was judged likely to have produced a cluster of highly shared sequence variants as a technical artifact. Sequencing depth was assumed to be roughly uniform across donors in the presence/absence analyses, though that assumption may not hold. The earlier analysis of nearly 600 of the donors excluded over 15 rarely observed V segments, including chromosome 9 orphons, because counts were too low. The classifier was reported to diagnose cytomegalovirus status with high specificity and sensitivity in both the original and validation cohorts. Linkage disequilibrium might explain the correlated functional status among segregating V segments, but an unknown experimental factor could not be ruled out. In a later genetic analysis, fewer N-insertions in productive TCRs were reported among donors in an Asian-associated ancestry cluster than the roughly 700-donor mean. Because HLA typing was missing for some donors at each locus, association tests included only the typed subset. Because the 87-base-pair reads could not distinguish some IMGT-functional V segments, including TRBV6-2 and TRBV6-3, those segments were excluded. Most TCR sequences were seen in very few donors, while some public TCRs were found in many individuals. Compared with equally common non-associated chains, HLA-associated TCR beta chains in a later analysis were more clonally expanded and had lower generation probabilities. A further reported finding was that TCR beta sequences accurately predicted the HLA-A and HLA-B alleles for most subjects in the first cohort. In a later analysis, several top co-occurrence clusters were reported to appear linked to parvovirus B19, influenza, CMV and Epstein-Barr virus.

The cohort comprised fewer than 700 healthy bone marrow donors. At the time of sampling, all cohort members were nominally healthy, though unrecorded immune exposures were likely present. The donor tested CMV seronegative, placing the donor among the roughly 350 seronegative members of the cohort. A peripheral blood sample was collected from each donor, and TCR beta sequencing was performed on peripheral blood mononuclear cells. The Qiagen DNeasy Blood Extraction Kit was used to extract genomic DNA from the blood cell samples. Libraries were built with the immunoSEQ multiplex PCR assay. For the multiplex PCR, a mixture combining 60 forward primers for TCR Vbeta segments and 13 reverse primers for TCR Jbeta segments was used. Amplification of the CDR3 region of rearranged TCR beta genes was performed with a multiplex PCR assay on genomic DNA. On the Illumina HiSeq System, the amplified TCR beta libraries were sequenced as 87-base-pair reads. As for the authors' bioinformatics: A later analysis counted 75 million to 100 million unique TCR beta chains across the 666 repertoires, and about 10 million of these chains were shared by at least two donors. To remove PCR and sequencing errors, raw reads were error-corrected and collapsed into unique sequences using a nearest-neighbor algorithm that merged closely related sequences. To assign V, D and J gene segments, CDR3 sequences were aligned to IMGT reference sequences. For a sequence to be retained, at least a six-nucleotide match to both a V gene segment and a J gene segment was required. A rearrangement counted as productive if the CDR3 had no stop codons and remained in frame with V and J, and every other rearrangement counted as non-productive. CDR3 was defined by IMGT convention, running from the second conserved V-encoded cysteine to the conserved J-encoded phenylalanine. The earlier analysis of 587 of the donors excluded sequences that lacked an unambiguous match to a single V gene segment. In an earlier analysis of approximately 590 of the donors, V segments were called functional above 56.7% productive rearrangements and were called segregating when the between-donor standard deviation exceeded 5%. A statistical classification framework was built to diagnose cytomegalovirus status from the catalog of TCR beta chain sequences. A later analysis assigned V and J genes by comparing TCR nucleotide sequences with IMGT/GENE-DB human TR gene sequences. A later analysis assigned CDR3 sequences and most-parsimonious VDJ recombination scenarios with the TCRdist pipeline. In a later analysis, each TCR beta chain was defined by its CDR3 amino acid sequence together with its V-gene family, and reads without a unique V-gene family were excluded. A later analysis removed 592 highly shared, low-generation-probability nucleotide sequences to deal with suspected cross-contamination and a sequencing artifact. In a later analysis, a clonal expansion index was calculated for each public chain from normalized within-repertoire ranks of inferred template counts. In a later analysis, generation probabilities were computed using a VDJ recombination model fitted to out-of-frame rearrangements, and the results were checked against IGoR. In a later analysis, TCR-TCR, TCR-HLA and TCR-CMV co-occurrence was scored with hypergeometric tests, and a repertoire-size bias correction was applied to TCR pairs. In a later analysis, false discovery rates were estimated by permuting HLA or CMV assignments 20 times. In a later analysis, co-occurring TCRs were grouped using DBSCAN, with TCRdist sequence similarity added in when clustering inside HLA-allele-positive subsets. For co-occurrence clustering, repertoires with fewer than 30,000 or more than 120,000 public chains were excluded, along with roughly 5 repertoires with anomalous nucleotide sharing. TCRdb provides this immuneACCESS table in a form limited to in-frame rearrangements. Some clones are lacking; in checked studies, under half of them reflect an unresolved V gene, and why the rest are absent is not known. Clone size and V and J calls were adopted from that table, with D and trimming inferred from the DNA. The sample contains 55,000 to 80,000 clones, over 75% of them found a single time. The leading ten clones occupy approximately 11% of the sample.

The chain employs TRBV28 and TRBJ2-3, with 10 central nucleotides matching TRBD2. The sample comprised PBMCs. The source is a female donor in good health and CMV-seronegative. The base sequence is TGTGCCAGCAGTTTAGATCTAGCGGGAGTTATCAGTACGCAGTATTTT. Translation gives CASSLDLAGVISTQYF.